The clone carrying this TCR beta chain was seen only once. As yet, its antigen is unknown. Germline CDR1 and CDR2: MNHEY and SMNVEV (reference sequence). The CDR3 is 15 residues long. V was cut by 1 base and J by 7 bases, with 17 bases left in between. This specimen belongs to a study of OX40 agonist ivuxolimab in advanced cancers. Overall study context: Across the patients, intravenous ivuxolimab was delivered every 2 weeks at 0.01 to 10 mg/kg. The dose-escalation cohort had hepatocellular carcinoma, melanoma, renal cell or head and neck cancer. The study, taken as a whole, reports: CD4+ and CD8+ blood T cells expanded clonally by week 6 at 0.1 to 3.0 mg/kg. Researchers report that CD8+ T cells had, on average, more expanded clones than CD4+.

The protocol was immunoSEQ multiplex PCR, while the TCRdb copy is restricted to in-frame clones and leaves out a portion. The sample lists tens of thousands of clones; approximately 80% were seen once. The rearrangement uses TRBV27 and TRBJ2-7; possibly TRBD1 or TRBD2 for D (5 bases each). The source is an adult with an advanced solid tumor such as melanoma, head and neck, liver or kidney cancer. The source was CD4+ or CD8+ T cells sorted from blood, collected in a trial of the OX40 agonist ivuxolimab. Here the CDR3 DNA reads TGTGCCAGCAGTTTATTATTCGGGACCTCCGGGGAGCAGTACTTC. This gives the protein CASSLLFGTSGEQYF.